The rows below give T cell receptor beta chains drawn from one sample of a study of PD-1 blockade in classical Hodgkin lymphoma. Assay: immunoSEQ multiplex PCR; the TCRdb copy retains only in-frame clones and omits some. The table shows 18,000 or so clones, with roughly four fifths occurring only once. The source was CD4+ T cells from blood, collected before the fourth cycle of nivolumab. The receptors were gathered from a human donor with classical Hodgkin lymphoma. CDR3s include the opening cysteine and the closing phenylalanine or tryptophan. The D gene is left open where the match is weak. A row's size may be missing; if present it is once, few, many or a size class.

clone size: .; D gene: TRBD2; J gene: TRBJ2-7; V gene: TRBV18; CDR3 protein: CASSKLAGDYEQYF; CDR3 DNA: TGTGCCAGCTCAAAATTAGCGGGAGACTACGAGCAGTACTTC
clone size: .; D gene: .; J gene: TRBJ2-5; V gene: TRBV7-9; CDR3 protein: CASTTDHEETQYF; CDR3 DNA: TGTGCCAGCACTACGGACCACGAAGAGACCCAGTACTTC
clone size: .; D gene: TRBD1; J gene: TRBJ1-5; V gene: TRBV6-6; CDR3 protein: CASSRSTGGGDQPQHF; CDR3 DNA: TGTGCCAGCAGCCGATCCACAGGGGGCGGCGATCAGCCCCAGCATTTT
clone size: .; D gene: .; J gene: TRBJ1-1; V gene: TRBV10-2; CDR3 protein: CASSERRQGNPEAFF; CDR3 DNA: TGCGCCAGCAGTGAGAGGAGGCAGGGGAACCCTGAAGCTTTCTTT
clone size: .; D gene: TRBD2; J gene: TRBJ2-1; V gene: TRBV13; CDR3 protein: CASSLGGSGVWNEQFF; CDR3 DNA: TGTGCCAGCAGCTTAGGGGGTAGCGGGGTATGGAATGAGCAGTTCTTC
clone size: once; D gene: .; J gene: TRBJ2-7; V gene: TRBV5-6; CDR3 protein: CASSLRGQGGGGYEQYF; CDR3 DNA: TGTGCCAGCAGCTTGCGGGGCCAGGGGGGTGGAGGGTACGAGCAGTACTTC
clone size: .; D gene: .; J gene: TRBJ1-4; V gene: TRBV9; CDR3 protein: CASSVAGANEKLFF; CDR3 DNA: TGTGCCAGCAGCGTAGCCGGGGCTAATGAAAAACTGTTTTTT
clone size: .; D gene: TRBD1; J gene: TRBJ1-1; V gene: TRBV9; CDR3 protein: CASSVGSDRVVEAFF; CDR3 DNA: TGTGCCAGCAGCGTAGGGAGCGACAGGGTTGTTGAAGCTTTCTTT
clone size: .; D gene: TRBD2; J gene: TRBJ2-2; V gene: TRBV5-1; CDR3 protein: CASSPGTSGTPGELFF; CDR3 DNA: TGCGCCAGCAGCCCGGGGACTAGCGGGACCCCCGGGGAGCTGTTTTTT
clone size: .; D gene: .; J gene: TRBJ1-4; V gene: TRBV2; CDR3 protein: CASSPLRRGVGEKLFF; CDR3 DNA: TGTGCCAGCAGTCCCCTCAGACGGGGTGTAGGGGAAAAACTGTTTTTT
clone size: .; D gene: .; J gene: TRBJ2-5; V gene: TRBV7-1; CDR3 protein: CASSHYGQRHQETQYF; CDR3 DNA: TGTGCCAGCAGCCACTACGGACAGCGGCATCAAGAGACCCAGTACTTC
clone size: .; D gene: .; J gene: TRBJ2-2; V gene: TRBV7-9; CDR3 protein: CARSSGNTGELFF; CDR3 DNA: TGTGCCAGATCAAGCGGGAACACCGGGGAGCTGTTTTTT
clone size: .; D gene: TRBD1; J gene: TRBJ1-1; V gene: TRBV4-1; CDR3 protein: CASSPPGQVTHGAFF; CDR3 DNA: TGCGCCAGCAGCCCGCCGGGACAGGTGACCCATGGAGCTTTCTTT
clone size: .; D gene: .; J gene: TRBJ2-3; V gene: TRBV6-5; CDR3 protein: CASSYSPGSGTDTQYF; CDR3 DNA: TGTGCCAGCAGTTACTCTCCAGGGAGTGGGACAGATACGCAGTATTTT
clone size: .; D gene: .; J gene: TRBJ1-6; V gene: TRBV7-2; CDR3 protein: CASSLIGPGGSPLHF; CDR3 DNA: TGTGCCAGCAGCTTGATAGGGCCCGGCGGTTCACCCCTCCACTTT
clone size: .; D gene: .; J gene: TRBJ1-4; V gene: TRBV18; CDR3 protein: CASHRPGPIATNEKLFF; CDR3 DNA: TGTGCCAGCCACCGGCCAGGACCGATTGCAACTAATGAAAAACTGTTTTTT
clone size: few; D gene: TRBD1; J gene: TRBJ1-2; V gene: TRBV28; CDR3 protein: CASNRGNYGYTF; CDR3 DNA: TGTGCCAGTAACAGGGGTAACTATGGCTACACCTTC
clone size: .; D gene: .; J gene: TRBJ1-1; V gene: TRBV19; CDR3 protein: CASSERQDGTEAFF; CDR3 DNA: TGTGCCAGTAGTGAGCGACAGGACGGCACTGAAGCTTTCTTT
clone size: .; D gene: .; J gene: TRBJ1-1; V gene: TRBV4-1; CDR3 protein: CASSPYGTRDTEAFF; CDR3 DNA: TGCGCCAGCAGCCCATACGGGACACGGGACACTGAAGCTTTCTTT
clone size: .; D gene: .; J gene: TRBJ2-1; V gene: TRBV2; CDR3 protein: CASSENPGGLDNEQFF; CDR3 DNA: TGTGCCAGCAGTGAAAACCCAGGTGGACTGGACAATGAGCAGTTCTTC
clone size: .; D gene: .; J gene: TRBJ2-3; V gene: TRBV2; CDR3 protein: CASSEGGDTQYF; CDR3 DNA: TGTGCCAGCAGTGAAGGTGGGGATACGCAGTATTTT
clone size: .; D gene: .; J gene: TRBJ2-5; V gene: TRBV6-1; CDR3 protein: CASSEMGIRETQYF; CDR3 DNA: TGTGCCAGCAGTGAAATGGGGATTAGGGAGACCCAGTACTTC
clone size: .; D gene: .; J gene: TRBJ2-3; V gene: TRBV27; CDR3 protein: CASSRRGGTDTQYF; CDR3 DNA: TGTGCCAGCAGCCGCAGAGGGGGGACAGATACGCAGTATTTT
clone size: few; D gene: TRBD1; J gene: TRBJ2-2; V gene: TRBV10-1; CDR3 protein: CASSGDRDHGELFF; CDR3 DNA: TGCGCCAGCAGTGGGGACAGGGATCACGGGGAGCTGTTTTTT
clone size: .; D gene: .; J gene: TRBJ2-2; V gene: TRBV5-5; CDR3 protein: CASSFFRTVTGELFF; CDR3 DNA: TGTGCCAGCAGCTTTTTCCGGACAGTGACCGGGGAGCTGTTTTTT
clone size: .; D gene: TRBD1; J gene: TRBJ1-2; V gene: TRBV2; CDR3 protein: CAAARWGTDGYTF; CDR3 DNA: TGTGCCGCAGCACGATGGGGGACAGATGGCTACACCTTC
clone size: few; D gene: .; J gene: TRBJ1-6; V gene: TRBV30; CDR3 protein: CAWSVTGTANSPLHF; CDR3 DNA: TGTGCCTGGAGCGTAACCGGGACGGCCAATTCACCCCTCCACTTT
clone size: .; D gene: .; J gene: TRBJ1-2; V gene: TRBV29-1; CDR3 protein: CSVVLWDAGNYGYTF; CDR3 DNA: TGCAGCGTTGTTTTGTGGGACGCCGGGAACTATGGCTACACCTTC
clone size: .; D gene: .; J gene: TRBJ1-2; V gene: TRBV5-1; CDR3 protein: CASSETYAGRGGGYTF; CDR3 DNA: TGCGCCAGCAGCGAAACTTATGCGGGGAGAGGCGGCGGCTACACCTTC
clone size: .; D gene: TRBD2; J gene: TRBJ2-1; V gene: TRBV4-2; CDR3 protein: CASSRGLAGNNEQFF; CDR3 DNA: TGTGCCAGCAGCCGAGGACTAGCGGGGAACAATGAGCAGTTCTTC
clone size: few; D gene: .; J gene: TRBJ2-1; V gene: TRBV5-4; CDR3 protein: CASSYSLPGNEQFF; CDR3 DNA: TGTGCCAGCAGCTACTCATTACCTGGGAATGAGCAGTTCTTC
clone size: .; D gene: TRBD1; J gene: TRBJ2-2; V gene: TRBV18; CDR3 protein: CASFPDRANTGELFF; CDR3 DNA: TGTGCCAGCTTCCCGGACAGGGCGAACACCGGGGAGCTGTTTTTT
clone size: .; D gene: .; J gene: TRBJ1-3; V gene: TRBV28; CDR3 protein: CASSLIQLDGNTIYF; CDR3 DNA: TGTGCCAGCAGTTTAATCCAGCTAGACGGAAACACCATATATTTT
clone size: few; D gene: .; J gene: TRBJ1-6; V gene: TRBV10-3; CDR3 protein: CAISPGPLKPLHF; CDR3 DNA: TGTGCCATCAGTCCGGGGCCCCTAAAGCCCCTCCACTTT
clone size: .; D gene: .; J gene: TRBJ2-7; V gene: TRBV7-2; CDR3 protein: CASSSTVKGEQYF; CDR3 DNA: TGTGCCAGCAGCTCCACTGTAAAAGGCGAGCAGTACTTC
clone size: .; D gene: TRBD1; J gene: TRBJ2-7; V gene: TRBV10-1; CDR3 protein: CASRVGDRGYYEQYF; CDR3 DNA: TGCGCCAGCAGGGTCGGGGACAGGGGATACTACGAGCAGTACTTC
clone size: few; D gene: .; J gene: TRBJ1-1; V gene: TRBV5-6; CDR3 protein: CASSFIANTEAFF; CDR3 DNA: TGTGCCAGCAGCTTCATCGCGAACACTGAAGCTTTCTTT
clone size: .; D gene: .; J gene: TRBJ1-5; V gene: TRBV28; CDR3 protein: CASSLVTTGHQPQHF; CDR3 DNA: TGTGCCAGCAGTTTGGTAACGACAGGTCATCAGCCCCAGCATTTT
clone size: .; D gene: .; J gene: TRBJ2-3; V gene: TRBV5-1; CDR3 protein: CASSSPVKADTQYF; CDR3 DNA: TGCGCCAGCAGCTCCCCGGTGAAAGCAGATACGCAGTATTTT
clone size: .; D gene: .; J gene: TRBJ1-1; V gene: TRBV9; CDR3 protein: CASSVRGGGDTEAFF; CDR3 DNA: TGTGCCAGCAGCGTTCGAGGTGGCGGGGACACTGAAGCTTTCTTT
clone size: once; D gene: .; J gene: TRBJ1-1; V gene: TRBV5-1; CDR3 protein: CASSFQGASDTEAFF; CDR3 DNA: TGCGCCAGCAGCTTTCAGGGAGCTTCGGACACTGAAGCTTTCTTT
clone size: .; D gene: .; J gene: TRBJ2-6; V gene: TRBV19; CDR3 protein: CASSRWASGANVLTF; CDR3 DNA: TGTGCCAGTAGTAGATGGGCGTCCGGGGCCAACGTCCTGACTTTC